The clone carrying this T cell receptor beta chain was seen many times. The sample belongs to a study of T cell repertoires in cytomegalovirus infection. Study-wide background: Matching HLA type and CMV infection were both indicated by public TCR beta signatures.

TCRdb analysed the reads with MiXCR anew, one entry per CDR3 protein. The table includes about 76,000 distinct CDR3 sequences, roughly 3.6% detected once. Sequenced input: PBMCs. The TCR comes from a human donor in good health (CMV status not recorded). Some clones in this sample may be carry-over from other donors' samples.

CDR3 residues: CASSSTGGTYNEQFF. CDR3 nucleotide sequence: TGTGCCAGCAGTTCAACAGGGGGGACCTACAATGAGCAGTTCTTC. V is TRBV6-5 and J is TRBJ2-1; 8 bases are a match to TRBD1. The CDR3 consists of 15 residues. J was trimmed by 2 bases and V by 4 bases; bases with no gene match: 4. The germline V gene encodes CDR1 MNHEY and CDR2 SVGAGI.